The rows below give T cell receptor beta chains drawn from one sample of a study of blood T cell repertoires in COVID-19. Clones were sequenced by immunoSEQ multiplex PCR, and TCRdb holds only the in-frame ones, with some missing. The sample records about 400,000 clones, roughly 87% being singletons. The source material was PBMCs or T cells enriched from blood (not recorded which). The receptors originated from a woman aged 18-29 years with acute COVID-19. The CDR3 runs from the conserved cysteine through the conserved F or W. The D gene is left open where the match is weak.

V gene: TRBV18; J gene: TRBJ2-1; D gene: TRBD2; CDR3 protein: CASSPGLAYNEQFF
V gene: TRBV29-1; J gene: TRBJ1-4; D gene: -; CDR3 protein: CSVLKSGGSEKLFF
V gene: TRBV4-1; J gene: TRBJ2-7; D gene: -; CDR3 protein: CASSQVNGSYEQYF
V gene: TRBV28; J gene: TRBJ1-6; D gene: TRBD1; CDR3 protein: CASRGTGTSPLHF
V gene: TRBV6-4; J gene: TRBJ2-2; D gene: TRBD2; CDR3 protein: CASSVRSGGATGELFF
V gene: TRBV27; J gene: TRBJ2-7; D gene: -; CDR3 protein: CASRDRRSSYEQYF
V gene: TRBV11-2; J gene: TRBJ2-5; D gene: -; CDR3 protein: CASSLGLPETQYF
V gene: TRBV30; J gene: TRBJ1-2; D gene: -; CDR3 protein: CAWSRLPNQGFGYTF
V gene: TRBV10-3; J gene: TRBJ1-1; D gene: TRBD1; CDR3 protein: CAISQGQMNTEAFF
V gene: TRBV4-3; J gene: TRBJ1-2; D gene: -; CDR3 protein: CASSDGQYGYTF
V gene: TRBV19; J gene: TRBJ1-5; D gene: -; CDR3 protein: CASKTGTPHRNQPQHF
V gene: TRBV15; J gene: TRBJ2-3; D gene: TRBD1; CDR3 protein: CATSRTRTGQGADTQYF
V gene: TRBV19; J gene: TRBJ2-7; D gene: -; CDR3 protein: CASGGSLSYEQYF
V gene: TRBV5-1; J gene: TRBJ1-2; D gene: -; CDR3 protein: CASSLNAGANYGYTF
V gene: TRBV27; J gene: TRBJ1-2; D gene: TRBD1; CDR3 protein: CASSTRTGPDYGYTF
V gene: TRBV7-9; J gene: TRBJ2-7; D gene: TRBD1; CDR3 protein: CASSFTGTGTYEQYF
V gene: TRBV5-8; J gene: TRBJ2-7; D gene: TRBD2; CDR3 protein: CASSSRLLAGPYEQYF
V gene: TRBV20-1; J gene: TRBJ2-1; D gene: TRBD2; CDR3 protein: CSASEREGRYEQFF
V gene: TRBV9; J gene: TRBJ1-3; D gene: -; CDR3 protein: CASSSGQQSSYGNTIYF
V gene: TRBV28; J gene: TRBJ1-6; D gene: -; CDR3 protein: CASSLAYSYNSPLHF
V gene: TRBV10-1; J gene: TRBJ1-5; D gene: TRBD1; CDR3 protein: CASSDRDVGPQHF
V gene: TRBV6-5; J gene: TRBJ2-7; D gene: -; CDR3 protein: CASRGTSYEQYF
V gene: TRBV12-5; J gene: TRBJ1-2; D gene: -; CDR3 protein: CASGLPGTYGYTF
V gene: TRBV6-5; J gene: TRBJ2-1; D gene: -; CDR3 protein: CASSRLSSYNEQFF
V gene: TRBV28; J gene: TRBJ2-1; D gene: -; CDR3 protein: CASSSEGRFRRFF
V gene: TRBV10-1; J gene: TRBJ2-3; D gene: -; CDR3 protein: CASSGSGFRTDTQYF
V gene: TRBV3-1/TRBV3-2; J gene: TRBJ1-2; D gene: -; CDR3 protein: CASSQGGGAYGYTF
V gene: TRBV27; J gene: TRBJ1-1; D gene: -; CDR3 protein: CASSSDRNTEAFF
V gene: TRBV7-9; J gene: TRBJ2-1; D gene: -; CDR3 protein: CASSHSGGNYNEQFF
V gene: TRBV28; J gene: TRBJ2-1; D gene: TRBD1; CDR3 protein: CASSPPGQGGDEQFF
V gene: TRBV11-2; J gene: TRBJ2-7; D gene: TRBD2; CDR3 protein: CASSLPTSGAYEQYF
V gene: TRBV3-1/TRBV3-2; J gene: TRBJ2-1; D gene: -; CDR3 protein: CASSPFVEPSSYNEQFF
V gene: TRBV18; J gene: TRBJ1-4; D gene: TRBD1; CDR3 protein: CASSPPGQANEKLFF
V gene: TRBV4-1; J gene: TRBJ2-1; D gene: -; CDR3 protein: CASSQAVRGSSYNEQFF
V gene: TRBV13; J gene: TRBJ2-7; D gene: TRBD2; CDR3 protein: CASSFREREGYEQYF
V gene: TRBV9; J gene: TRBJ2-3; D gene: -; CDR3 protein: CASSPRRTVNADTQYF
V gene: TRBV30; J gene: TRBJ1-1; D gene: -; CDR3 protein: CAWSVFPSTEAFF
V gene: TRBV5-5; J gene: TRBJ1-5; D gene: -; CDR3 protein: CASSFRFQGTQPQHF
V gene: TRBV19; J gene: TRBJ2-1; D gene: TRBD2; CDR3 protein: CASIRSSGSFNEQFF
V gene: TRBV10-1; J gene: TRBJ2-3; D gene: TRBD1; CDR3 protein: CASSESIGGVGTDTQYF
V gene: TRBV18; J gene: TRBJ1-1; D gene: TRBD1; CDR3 protein: CASSPPMGQGAVAEAFF
V gene: TRBV28; J gene: TRBJ1-5; D gene: TRBD1; CDR3 protein: CASSLRAGGPYSNQPQHF
V gene: TRBV30; J gene: TRBJ1-2; D gene: -; CDR3 protein: CAWSAPGNWDGYTF
V gene: TRBV4-1; J gene: TRBJ2-2; D gene: -; CDR3 protein: CASSQVPGIRTGELFF
V gene: TRBV27; J gene: TRBJ1-2; D gene: -; CDR3 protein: CASRNPLYGYTF
V gene: TRBV2; J gene: TRBJ1-2; D gene: TRBD1; CDR3 protein: CASSRQGFAGYTF
V gene: TRBV27; J gene: TRBJ2-2; D gene: -; CDR3 protein: CASSRQGLGSTGELFF
V gene: TRBV15; J gene: TRBJ1-1; D gene: -; CDR3 protein: CATSREEAGFGTEAFF
V gene: TRBV19; J gene: TRBJ1-2; D gene: TRBD1; CDR3 protein: CASSAPGQGYGYTF
V gene: TRBV11-3; J gene: TRBJ1-3; D gene: -; CDR3 protein: CASSLCFSGTPYSGNTIYF
V gene: TRBV4-3; J gene: TRBJ2-7; D gene: -; CDR3 protein: CASSQELSGYQYF
V gene: TRBV10-1; J gene: TRBJ2-7; D gene: TRBD2; CDR3 protein: CASSELAGGREQYF
V gene: TRBV9; J gene: TRBJ1-1; D gene: -; CDR3 protein: CASSDPDTEAFF